This T cell receptor (beta chain) derives from a study of regulatory T cells in long-lasting Graves disease. Findings and caveats of the study: Favoring TRBV28, TRBJ1-2 and TRBJ2-5 was a feature seen in persistent disease.

Time point defined: newly diagnosed GD, antithyroid drugs for less than 3 months. The TCR library was made from RNA extracted from PBMCs. Germline loops: CDR1 SGDLS, CDR2 YYNGEE. The CDR3 consists of 17 residues. Trimming pared 3 bases from V and 5 bases from J, leaving 23 bases between. This clonotype was observed at least ten times. The antigen is unknown. CDR3 regions were amplified by Arm-PCR using iRepertoire HTBI primers to build TCR beta libraries. TCRdb reanalysed the multiplex PCR reads using MiXCR and keeps one entry per CDR3 protein. The profile shows around 400,000 distinct CDR3 sequences, 15% of them singletons. The same data also went into a second study, on T cells in Graves' hyperthyroidism and ophthalmopathy. That investigation notes: Absent ophthalmopathy progression within 18 months defined stable Graves' hyperthyroidism. The TCR CDR3 first-round RT-PCR relied on the HTBI primer set.

This specimen was peripheral blood mononuclear cells (PBMCs), taken at new diagnosis, from a patient treated with antithyroid drugs. This sequence originates from a woman in her forties with Graves disease. V gene TRBV9 combines with J gene TRBJ2-5, with D tentatively TRBD1 (6 bases). The CDR3 DNA sequence: TGTGCCAGCAGCGGCGAAACCAGGGGATCGGCAAGGGAGACCCAGTACTTC. Translating it yields CASSGETRGSARETQYF.